The present entry profiles one T cell receptor beta chain with its context. The antigen is not known. The CDR3 length is 15 residues. Germline CDR1 SGHRS, CDR2 YFSETQ. V was clipped by 4 bases and J by 4 bases; unmatched bases: 5. This sample was included in a study of cytomegalovirus exposure and HLA in healthy donors. The study, taken as a whole, reports: The listing of roughly 160 TCR beta chains classed them as cytomegalovirus-associated. In a later analysis, a missense DCLRE1C variant was linked to TCR beta V- and J-gene trimming. A later analysis reportedly identified an Asian-associated ancestry cluster as carrying fewer N-insertions than the approximately 730-donor mean. Common viral pathogens (according to a later analysis) appeared linked to several of the most significant clusters.

Researchers ran the PCR with 60 Vbeta and 13 Jbeta primers. Libraries were prepared by immunoSEQ multiplex PCR; TCRdb keeps only in-frame clonotypes and omits some of them. In the table there are 95,000 to 100,000 clones, roughly 85% of which are singletons. The sequence was collected from a man aged 30 to 45 in good health and CMV-seronegative. The material sequenced was PBMCs. The rearrangement uses TRBV5-1 and TRBJ2-2; 9 nucleotides align to TRBD2. The CDR3 loop is CASSPTAGGTGELFF. In DNA form, the CDR3 reads TGCGCCAGCAGCCCGACAGCGGGGGGCACCGGGGAGCTGTTTTTT.